This section outlines one TCR beta chain sequence together with its context. The sample belongs to a study of blood T cells in healthy people across ages. A sample-barcoded 5' primer and a J-beta primer mix were used in a second PCR of roughly 7 to 11 cycles. The template-switch adaptor, which had 12 random nucleotides, put a tag on each cDNA molecule. TCRdb itself ran the 5' RACE reads through MiXCR, one entry per CDR3 protein. The top ten hold approximately 0.75% of the sample, which has some 1,000,000 distinct CDR3 sequences, roughly a quarter seen once. The sample was also reused in another study, on T cells of mothers and their children.

The source material was blood. The clonotype originates from a girl aged 2-10 years in good health.

CDR3 coding DNA: TGTGCCAGCAGTCTGATAAGGGGTTCCCACGAGCAGTACTTC. It yields the protein CASSLIRGSHEQYF. This sequence joins TRBV11-2 and TRBJ2-7; TRBD1 is a possible D gene (5 bases). The CDR3 consists of 14 residues. V was trimmed by 6 bases and J by 5 bases, leaving 17 bases between them. CDR1 SGHAT and CDR2 FQNNGV come from the germline V gene. Using reference TRBV11-2 and TRBJ2-7 for the parts outside the CDR3, the full variable domain is EAGVAQSPRYKIIEKRQSVAFWCNPISGHATLYWYQQILGQGPKLLIQFQNNGVVDDSQLPKDRFSAERLKGVDSTLKIQPAKLEDSAVYLCASSLIRGSHEQYFGPGTRLTVT.